This T cell receptor beta chain was captured by sequencing in a study of T cells in localized non-small cell lung cancer. Study outcomes and limitations: Heterogeneity remains possible, as sequencing covered one tumor region only. Among blood samples, higher T cell density accompanied longer overall survival.

Each adjacent lung sample was taken at least 2 cm from the tumor margin and was free of atypia. Profiled with immunoSEQ multiplex PCR; TCRdb holds only in-frame clones, not every one. The sample carries 2,900 or so clones, 30% to 40% recorded once. This clone has only one observation. Its cognate antigen is unknown. Germline CDR1 reads LNHDA; CDR2 reads SQIVND (reference sequence). V lost 4 bases to trimming and J lost 0 bases, with 15 bases between them. This CDR3 has 16 amino acids. The sample here was normal lung tissue next to the tumor, taken before any cancer treatment. This clonotype was sampled from a man aged 40-75 years with stage I lung adenocarcinoma. The gene calls are TRBV19 and TRBJ1-1; D perhaps matches TRBD1 (6 bases). This CDR3 is CASSTRRQVMNTEAFF. The CDR3 nucleotides read TGTGCCAGTAGTACGCGTCGACAGGTTATGAACACTGAAGCTTTCTTT.